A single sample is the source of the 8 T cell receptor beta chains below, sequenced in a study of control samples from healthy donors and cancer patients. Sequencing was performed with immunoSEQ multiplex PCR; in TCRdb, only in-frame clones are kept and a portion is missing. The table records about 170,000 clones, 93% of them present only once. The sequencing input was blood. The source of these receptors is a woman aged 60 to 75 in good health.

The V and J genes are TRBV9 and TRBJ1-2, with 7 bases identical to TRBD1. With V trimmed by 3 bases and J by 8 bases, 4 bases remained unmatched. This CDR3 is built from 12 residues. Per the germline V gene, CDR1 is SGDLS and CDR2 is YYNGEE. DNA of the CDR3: TGTGCCAGCAGCGCAACAGGGGTGGGCTACACCTTC. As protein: CASSATGVGYTF. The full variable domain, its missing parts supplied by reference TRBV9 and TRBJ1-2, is DSGVTQTPKHLITATGQRVTLRCSPRSGDLSVYWYQQSLDQGLQFLIQYYNGEERAKGNILERFSAQQFPDLHSELNLSSLELGDSALYFCASSATGVGYTFGSGTRLTVV.

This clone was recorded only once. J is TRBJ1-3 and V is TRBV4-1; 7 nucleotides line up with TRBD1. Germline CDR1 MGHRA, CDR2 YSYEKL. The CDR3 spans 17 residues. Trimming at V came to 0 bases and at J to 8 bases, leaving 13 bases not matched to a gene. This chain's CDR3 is CASSQDPKGARRDTIYF. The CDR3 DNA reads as TGCGCCAGCAGCCAAGACCCCAAGGGGGCGCGGAGGGACACCATATATTTT.

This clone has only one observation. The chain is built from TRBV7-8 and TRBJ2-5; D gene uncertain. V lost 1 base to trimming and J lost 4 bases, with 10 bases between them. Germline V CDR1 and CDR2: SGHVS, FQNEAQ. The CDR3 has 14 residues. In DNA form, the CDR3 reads TGTGCCAGCAGCTTAGAGCCAGGTAGAGAGACCCAGTACTTC. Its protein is CASSLEPGRETQYF. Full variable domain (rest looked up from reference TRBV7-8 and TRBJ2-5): GAGVSQSPRYKVAKRGQDVALRCDPISGHVSLFWYQQALGQGPEFLTYFQNEAQLDKSGLPSDRFFAERPEGSVSTLKIQRTQQEDSAVYLCASSLEPGRETQYFGPGTRLLVL.

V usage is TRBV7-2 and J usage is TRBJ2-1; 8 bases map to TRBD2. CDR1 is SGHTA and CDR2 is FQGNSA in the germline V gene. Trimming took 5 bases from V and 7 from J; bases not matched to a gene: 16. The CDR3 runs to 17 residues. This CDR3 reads CASSPGRAGGGSNEQFF. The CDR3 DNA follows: TGTGCCAGCAGCCCCGGCCGGGCCGGGGGGGGATCGAATGAGCAGTTCTTC.

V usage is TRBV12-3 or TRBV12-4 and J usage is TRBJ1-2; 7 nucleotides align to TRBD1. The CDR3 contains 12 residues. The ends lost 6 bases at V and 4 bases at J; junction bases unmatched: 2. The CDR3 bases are TGTGCCAGCAGCCGGGACAGCTATGGCTACACCTTC. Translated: CASSRDSYGYTF.

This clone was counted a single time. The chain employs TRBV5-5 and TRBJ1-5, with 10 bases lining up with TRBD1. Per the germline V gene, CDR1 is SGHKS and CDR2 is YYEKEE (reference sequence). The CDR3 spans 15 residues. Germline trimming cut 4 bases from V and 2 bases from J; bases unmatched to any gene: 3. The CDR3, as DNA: TGTGCCAGCAGCGTCGGGACAGGGGGCAATCAGCCCCAGCATTTT. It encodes CASSVGTGGNQPQHF.

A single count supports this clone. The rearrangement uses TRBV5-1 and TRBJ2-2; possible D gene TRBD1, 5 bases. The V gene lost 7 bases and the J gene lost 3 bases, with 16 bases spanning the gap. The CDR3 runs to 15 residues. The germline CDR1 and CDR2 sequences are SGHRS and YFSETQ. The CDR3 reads CASAARGGDTGELFF. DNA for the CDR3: TGCGCCAGCGCAGCAAGGGGTGGTGACACCGGGGAGCTGTTTTTT. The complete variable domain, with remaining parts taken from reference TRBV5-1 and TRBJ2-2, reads KAGVTQTPRYLIKTRGQQVTLSCSPISGHRSVSWYQQTPGQGLQFLFEYFSETQRNKGNFPGRFSGRQFSNSRSEMNVSTLELGDSALYLCASAARGGDTGELFFGEGSRLTVL.

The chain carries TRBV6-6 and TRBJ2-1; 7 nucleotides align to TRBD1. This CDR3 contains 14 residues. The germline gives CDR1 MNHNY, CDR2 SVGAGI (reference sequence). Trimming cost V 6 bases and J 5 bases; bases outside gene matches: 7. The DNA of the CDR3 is TGTGCCAGCAGGTCCGGGACAGCAAACAATGAGCAGTTCTTC. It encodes CASRSGTANNEQFF.